These 2 T cell receptor beta chains came from one sample sequenced in a study of identical twins. TCRdb itself ran the 5' RACE reads through MiXCR, one entry per CDR3 protein. Here the sample spans roughly 720,000 distinct CDR3 sequences, over 15% being singletons. The same specimen was also included in a second study, on T cells expressing NK-cell markers.

Input material: PBMCs. These receptors all come from a woman aged 18-29 years in good health.

This clonotype was detected many times. The chain couples TRBV6-1 to TRBJ2-5, with TRBD2 as a possible D gene (6 bases). Germline-derived CDR1 and CDR2 are MNHNS and SASEGT. This CDR3 has 13 residues. Trimming cost V 10 bases and J 2 bases, with 14 bases left between them. The DNA for the CDR3 is TGTGCCACTCGGGGTAGCGGACAAGAGACCCAGTACTTC. Translated: CATRGSGQETQYF.

This clonotype came up a few times. This chain joins TRBV19 and TRBJ1-2; D is unclear. V was pared by 6 bases and J by 2 bases, with 7 bases between. Germline values: CDR1 LNHDA, CDR2 SQIVND (reference sequence). The CDR3 loop spans 12 amino acids. The chain's CDR3 is CASRYRNYGYTF. The CDR3 DNA is TGTGCCAGTAGGTATAGGAACTATGGCTACACCTTC.